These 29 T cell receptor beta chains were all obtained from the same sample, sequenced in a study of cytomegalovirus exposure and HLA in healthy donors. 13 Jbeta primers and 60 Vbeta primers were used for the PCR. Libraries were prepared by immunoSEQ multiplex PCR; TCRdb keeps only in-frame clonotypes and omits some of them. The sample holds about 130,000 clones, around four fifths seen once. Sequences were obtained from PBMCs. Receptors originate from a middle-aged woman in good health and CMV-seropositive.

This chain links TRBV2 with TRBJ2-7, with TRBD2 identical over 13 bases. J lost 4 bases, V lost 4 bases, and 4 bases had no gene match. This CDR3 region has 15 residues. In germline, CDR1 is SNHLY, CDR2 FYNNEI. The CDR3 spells CASSGQTSGRYEQYF. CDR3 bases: TGTGCCAGCAGTGGACAGACTAGCGGGAGGTACGAGCAGTACTTC.

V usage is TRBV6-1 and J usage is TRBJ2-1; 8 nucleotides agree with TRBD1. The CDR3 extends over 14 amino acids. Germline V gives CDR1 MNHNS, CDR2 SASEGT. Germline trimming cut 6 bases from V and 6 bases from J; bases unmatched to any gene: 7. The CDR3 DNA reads TGTGCCAGCAGGGACAGGGAGATTCGCAATGAGCAGTTCTTC. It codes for CASRDREIRNEQFF.

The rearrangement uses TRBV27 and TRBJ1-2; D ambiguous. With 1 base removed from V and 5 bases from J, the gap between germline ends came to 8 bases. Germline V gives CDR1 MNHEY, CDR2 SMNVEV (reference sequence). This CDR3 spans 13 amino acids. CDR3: CASSLYSGYGYTF. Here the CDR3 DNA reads TGTGCCAGCAGTTTATATTCAGGTTATGGCTACACCTTC.

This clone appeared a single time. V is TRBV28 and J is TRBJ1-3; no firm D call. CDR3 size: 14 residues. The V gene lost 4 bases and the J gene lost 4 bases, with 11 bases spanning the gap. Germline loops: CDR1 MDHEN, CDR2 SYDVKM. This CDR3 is CASSSGESGNTIYF. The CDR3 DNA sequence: TGTGCCAGCAGTTCCGGGGAGTCGGGAAACACCATATATTTT.

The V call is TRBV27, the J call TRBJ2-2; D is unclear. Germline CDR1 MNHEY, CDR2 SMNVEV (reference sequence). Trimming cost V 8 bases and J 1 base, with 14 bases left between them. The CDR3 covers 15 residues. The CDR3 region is CASAKMLVNTGELFF. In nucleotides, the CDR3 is TGTGCCAGCGCCAAAATGTTAGTGAACACCGGGGAGCTGTTTTTT.

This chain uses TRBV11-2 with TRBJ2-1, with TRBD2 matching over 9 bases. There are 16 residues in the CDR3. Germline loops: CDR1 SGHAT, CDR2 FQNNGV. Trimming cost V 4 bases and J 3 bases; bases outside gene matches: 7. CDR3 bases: TGTGCCAGCAGCTATTTGGCGGGAGGGGACTACAATGAGCAGTTCTTC. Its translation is CASSYLAGGDYNEQFF.

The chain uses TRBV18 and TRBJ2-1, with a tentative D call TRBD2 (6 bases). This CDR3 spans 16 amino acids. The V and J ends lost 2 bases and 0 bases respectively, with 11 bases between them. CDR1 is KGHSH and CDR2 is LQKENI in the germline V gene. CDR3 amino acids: CASSPMEGSSYNEQFF. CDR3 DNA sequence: TGTGCCAGCTCACCAATGGAGGGAAGCTCCTACAATGAGCAGTTCTTC.

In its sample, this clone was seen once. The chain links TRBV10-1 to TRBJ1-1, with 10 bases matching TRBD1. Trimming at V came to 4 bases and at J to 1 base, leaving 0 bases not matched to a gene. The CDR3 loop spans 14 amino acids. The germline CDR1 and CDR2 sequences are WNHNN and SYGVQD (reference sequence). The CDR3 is CASSGDRGNTEAFF. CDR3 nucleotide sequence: TGCGCCAGCAGTGGGGACAGGGGGAACACTGAAGCTTTCTTT.

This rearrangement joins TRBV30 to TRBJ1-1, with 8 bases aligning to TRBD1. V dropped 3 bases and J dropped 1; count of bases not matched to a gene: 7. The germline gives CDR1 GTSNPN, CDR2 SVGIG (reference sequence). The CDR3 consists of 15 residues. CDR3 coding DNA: TGTGCCTGGAGCGACCTCGGGACAGGGAACACTGAAGCTTTCTTT. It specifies CAWSDLGTGNTEAFF.

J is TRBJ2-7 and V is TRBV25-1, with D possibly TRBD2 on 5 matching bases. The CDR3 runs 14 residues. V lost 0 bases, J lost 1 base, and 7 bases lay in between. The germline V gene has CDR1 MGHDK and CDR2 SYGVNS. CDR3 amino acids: CASSEYGGSYEQYF. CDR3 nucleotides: TGTGCCAGCAGTGAATATGGAGGTTCCTACGAGCAGTACTTC.

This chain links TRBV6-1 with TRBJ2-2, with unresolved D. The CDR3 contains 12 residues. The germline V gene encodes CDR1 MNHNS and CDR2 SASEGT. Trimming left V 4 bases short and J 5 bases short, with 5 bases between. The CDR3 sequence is CASSVRTGELFF. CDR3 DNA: TGTGCCAGCAGTGTTCGTACCGGGGAGCTGTTTTTT.

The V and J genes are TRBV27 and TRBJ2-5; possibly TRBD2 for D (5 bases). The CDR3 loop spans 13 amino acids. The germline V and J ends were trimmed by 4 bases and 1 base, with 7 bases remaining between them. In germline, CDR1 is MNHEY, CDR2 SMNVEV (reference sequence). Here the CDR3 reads CASSSAAQETQYF. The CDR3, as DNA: TGTGCCAGCAGTTCAGCGGCCCAAGAGACCCAGTACTTC.

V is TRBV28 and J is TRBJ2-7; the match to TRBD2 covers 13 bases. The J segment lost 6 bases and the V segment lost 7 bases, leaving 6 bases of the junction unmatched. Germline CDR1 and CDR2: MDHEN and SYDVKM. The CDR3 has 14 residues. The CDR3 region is CASTEGTSGTEQYF. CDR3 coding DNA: TGTGCCAGCACCGAAGGGACTAGCGGGACCGAGCAGTACTTC.

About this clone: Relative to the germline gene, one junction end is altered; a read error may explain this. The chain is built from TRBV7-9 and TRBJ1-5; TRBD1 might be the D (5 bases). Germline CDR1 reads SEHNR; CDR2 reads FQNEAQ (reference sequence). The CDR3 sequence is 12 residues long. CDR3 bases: TGTTCCAGCAGCCGACAGAATCAGCCCCAGCATTTT. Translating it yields CSSSRQNQPQHF.

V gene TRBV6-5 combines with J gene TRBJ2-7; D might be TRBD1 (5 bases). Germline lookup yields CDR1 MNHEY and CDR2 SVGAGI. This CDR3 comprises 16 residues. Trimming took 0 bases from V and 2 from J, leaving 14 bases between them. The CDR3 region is CASSYSGAPTAYEQYF. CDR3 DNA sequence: TGTGCCAGCAGTTACTCAGGGGCCCCCACCGCCTACGAGCAGTACTTC.

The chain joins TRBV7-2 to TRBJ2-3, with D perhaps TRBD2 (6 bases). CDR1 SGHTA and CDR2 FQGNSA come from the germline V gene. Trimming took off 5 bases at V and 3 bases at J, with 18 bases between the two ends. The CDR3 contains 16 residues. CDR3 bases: TGTGCCAGCAGCCCAAGTGGGGGTCGGGGGACAGATACGCAGTATTTT. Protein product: CASSPSGGRGTDTQYF.

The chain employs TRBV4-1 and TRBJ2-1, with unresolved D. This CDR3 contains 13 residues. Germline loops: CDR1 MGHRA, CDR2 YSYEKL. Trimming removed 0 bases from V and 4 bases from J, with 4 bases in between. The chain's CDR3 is CASSQDSYNEQFF. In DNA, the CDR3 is TGCGCCAGCAGCCAAGATTCTTACAATGAGCAGTTCTTC.

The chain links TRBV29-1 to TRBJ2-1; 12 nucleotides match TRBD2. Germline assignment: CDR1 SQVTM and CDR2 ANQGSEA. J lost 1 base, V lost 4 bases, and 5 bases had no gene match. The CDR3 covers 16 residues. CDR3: CSVAGLAGSSYNEQFF. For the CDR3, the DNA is TGCAGCGTTGCTGGACTAGCGGGAAGTTCCTACAATGAGCAGTTCTTC.

In nucleotides, the CDR3 is TGTGCCAGCAGCCTAGGACTAGCGAATGAGCAGTTCTTC. It yields the protein CASSLGLANEQFF. This chain connects TRBV7-2 to TRBJ2-1; the match to TRBD2 covers 9 bases. V shed 5 bases and J 7 bases; nucleotides not matched to a gene: 3. CDR1 is SGHTA, CDR2 FQGNSA, per germline. The CDR3 has 13 amino acids.

The CDR3 region has the DNA TGTGCCAGCAGCTTAAGAGCAGGCGCGAACACCGGGGAGCTGTTTTTT. It yields the protein CASSLRAGANTGELFF. The chain employs TRBV7-2 and TRBJ2-2; D is undetermined. Trimming cost V 2 bases and J 0 bases, with 10 bases left between them. CDR1 is SGHTA and CDR2 is FQGNSA in the germline V gene. The CDR3 consists of 16 residues.

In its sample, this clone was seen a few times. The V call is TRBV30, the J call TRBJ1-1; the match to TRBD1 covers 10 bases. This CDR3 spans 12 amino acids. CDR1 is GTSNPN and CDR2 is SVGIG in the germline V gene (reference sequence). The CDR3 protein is CASDRGVAEAFF. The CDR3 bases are TGTGCGTCGGACAGGGGGGTCGCTGAAGCTTTCTTT.

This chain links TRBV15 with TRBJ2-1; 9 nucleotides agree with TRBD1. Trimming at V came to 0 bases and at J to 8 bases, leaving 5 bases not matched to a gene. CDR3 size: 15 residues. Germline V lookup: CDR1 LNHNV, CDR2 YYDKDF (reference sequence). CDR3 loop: CATSRDPGTGYEQFF. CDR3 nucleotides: TGTGCCACCAGCAGAGATCCCGGGACAGGGTATGAGCAGTTCTTC.

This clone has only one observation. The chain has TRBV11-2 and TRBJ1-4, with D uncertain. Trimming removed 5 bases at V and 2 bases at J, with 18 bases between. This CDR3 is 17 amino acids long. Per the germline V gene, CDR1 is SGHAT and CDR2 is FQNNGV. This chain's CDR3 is CASSPKRPGNTNEKLFF. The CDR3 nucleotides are TGTGCCAGCAGCCCAAAAAGACCCGGGAACACTAATGAAAAACTGTTTTTT.

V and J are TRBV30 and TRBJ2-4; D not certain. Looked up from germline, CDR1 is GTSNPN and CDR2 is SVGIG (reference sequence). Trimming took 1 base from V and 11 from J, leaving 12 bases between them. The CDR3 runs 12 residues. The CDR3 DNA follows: TGTGCCTGGAGTGGGAGCTCCATCGTTCAGTACTTC. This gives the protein CAWSGSSIVQYF.

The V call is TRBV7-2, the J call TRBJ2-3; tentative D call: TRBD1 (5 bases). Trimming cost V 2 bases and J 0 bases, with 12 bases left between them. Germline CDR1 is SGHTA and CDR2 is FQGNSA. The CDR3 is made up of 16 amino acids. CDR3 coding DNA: TGTGCCAGCAGCTTACAGGGCGGACCTAGCACAGATACGCAGTATTTT. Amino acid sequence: CASSLQGGPSTDTQYF.

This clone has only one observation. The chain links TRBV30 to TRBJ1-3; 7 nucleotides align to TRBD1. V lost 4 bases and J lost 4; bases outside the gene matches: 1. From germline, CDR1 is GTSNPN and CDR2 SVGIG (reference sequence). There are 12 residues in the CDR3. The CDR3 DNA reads TGTGCCTGGATGACAGGGGGAAACACCATATATTTT. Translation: CAWMTGGNTIYF.

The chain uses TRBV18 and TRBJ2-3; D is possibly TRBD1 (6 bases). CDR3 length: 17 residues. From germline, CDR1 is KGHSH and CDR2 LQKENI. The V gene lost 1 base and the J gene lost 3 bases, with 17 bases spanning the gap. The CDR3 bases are TGTGCCAGCTCACCACTGCCCCAAAGACAGGCAACAGATACGCAGTATTTT. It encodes CASSPLPQRQATDTQYF.

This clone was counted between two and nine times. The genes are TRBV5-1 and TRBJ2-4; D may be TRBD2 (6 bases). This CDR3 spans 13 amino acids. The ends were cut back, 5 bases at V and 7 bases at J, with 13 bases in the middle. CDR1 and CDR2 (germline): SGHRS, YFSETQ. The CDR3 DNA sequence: TGCGCCAGCAGACCGGGACTCGCCAACATTCAGTACTTC. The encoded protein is CASRPGLANIQYF.

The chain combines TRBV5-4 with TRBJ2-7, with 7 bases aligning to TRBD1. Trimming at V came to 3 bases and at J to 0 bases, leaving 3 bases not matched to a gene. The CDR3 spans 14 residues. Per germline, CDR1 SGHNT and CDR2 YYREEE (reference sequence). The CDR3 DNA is TGTGCCAGCAGCTACCGGGACAGCTCCTACGAGCAGTACTTC. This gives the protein CASSYRDSSYEQYF.